Following are 18 T cell receptor beta chains from one sample sequenced in a study of control samples from healthy donors and cancer patients (dated by TCRdb to the early 2020s). Receptor libraries were prepared by the immunoSEQ multiplex PCR assay. TCRdb re-hosts the immuneACCESS table, in-frame sequences only. Its copies lack some clones; in the studies checked, an unresolved V gene accounts for under half of them, and the cause for the rest is not known. The sample records fewer than 200,000 clones, more than 80% of which are singletons. In total, the top ten clones hold 1.4% of the sample. Sequencing used blood. The origin of the receptors is a man in his thirties or forties in good health.

V is TRBV4-1 and J is TRBJ1-1; 7 bases agree with TRBD1. There are 16 residues in the CDR3. CDR1 and CDR2 from the germline V gene are MGHRA and YSYEKL. V was pared by 4 bases and J by 5 bases, with 13 bases of the junction left unmatched. The CDR3 nucleotides are TGCGCCAGCAGCCCAGGGGGGGGGAAGGGAGAAACTGAAGCTTTCTTT. This gives the protein CASSPGGGKGETEAFF.

This sequence joins TRBV5-1 and TRBJ2-3, with 11 positions matching TRBD2. In germline, CDR1 is SGHRS, CDR2 YFSETQ. Trimming took 0 bases from V and 4 from J; bases not matched to a gene: 7. The CDR3 extends over 17 amino acids. The CDR3, as DNA: TGCGCCAGCAGCTTGGCTGCTTTAGCGGGAGGGGCAGATACGCAGTATTTT. Protein sequence: CASSLAALAGGADTQYF.

This clone showed up just a few times. CDR3 coding DNA: TGTGCCAGTTCCGGGACGGGCATGTCGGAAGCTTTCTTT. Translation gives CASSGTGMSEAFF. The rearrangement links TRBV12-3 or TRBV12-4 to TRBJ1-1, with D perhaps TRBD1 (5 bases). The CDR3 spans 13 residues. The germline V and J ends were trimmed by 9 bases and 8 bases, with 19 bases remaining between them.

The gene calls are TRBV10-2 and TRBJ2-7, with D perhaps TRBD2 (7 bases). The CDR3 loop spans 14 amino acids. Between the trimmed V and J ends, which lost 6 bases and 3 bases, there was a span of 15 bases. The germline V gene has CDR1 WSHSY and CDR2 SAAADI. The CDR3 loop reads CASRRGAGDYEQYF. The CDR3 bases are TGCGCCAGCAGAAGGGGGGCGGGAGACTACGAGCAGTACTTC.

This clone was seen a single time. An end of the junction does not agree with germline; a read error may underlie this. V gene TRBV7-9 combines with J gene TRBJ2-7; 11 bases are shared with TRBD1. There are 11 residues in the CDR3. Germline lookup yields CDR1 SEHNR and CDR2 FQNEAQ (reference sequence). The CDR3 DNA sequence: TGTGCCAGCAGCAAGGGACAGGGGGGTCACTTC. Translation: CASSKGQGGHF.

The chain employs TRBV7-9 and TRBJ1-1, with D possibly being TRBD1 (5 bases). Trimming cost V 5 bases and J 0 bases, with 19 bases left between them. The germline CDR1 and CDR2 sequences are SEHNR and FQNEAQ (reference sequence). The CDR3 has 17 residues. For the CDR3, the DNA is TGTGCCAGCAGCCCCCTGGGGACGGTTACGATGAACACTGAAGCTTTCTTT. Its translation is CASSPLGTVTMNTEAFF.

The CDR3 region has the DNA TGTGCCAGTAACGACTGGCGGGGATCCCTCAATGAGCAGTTCTTC. Its protein product is CASNDWRGSLNEQFF. The chain combines TRBV19 with TRBJ2-1; a possible D gene is TRBD2 (6 bases). Trimming took off 7 bases at V and 6 bases at J, with 19 bases between the two ends. This CDR3 is 15 amino acids long. Germline assignment: CDR1 LNHDA and CDR2 SQIVND (reference sequence). The complete variable domain, with remaining parts taken from reference TRBV19 and TRBJ2-1, reads DGGITQSPKYLFRKEGQNVTLSCEQNLNHDAMYWYRQDPGQGLRLIYYSQIVNDFQKGDIAEGYSVSREKKESFPLTVTSAQKNPTAFYLCASNDWRGSLNEQFFGPGTRLTVL.

This chain uses TRBV30 with TRBJ1-6; TRBD1 matches 9 bases. The ends lost 0 bases at V and 8 bases at J; junction bases unmatched: 5. CDR1 is GTSNPN and CDR2 is SVGIG in the germline V gene (reference sequence). The CDR3 is 15 residues long. Written as DNA, the CDR3 is TGTGCCTGGAGTGTACCAGGACAGGGGTATTCACCCCTCCACTTT. Residues: CAWSVPGQGYSPLHF.

This clone has a handful of counts. The V call is TRBV18, the J call TRBJ2-7, with D unclear. The CDR3 has 11 amino acids. Germline assignment: CDR1 KGHSH and CDR2 LQKENI. Trimming removed 5 bases at V and 0 bases at J, with 2 bases between. The CDR3 region is CASSASYEQYF. The CDR3, as DNA: TGTGCCAGCTCAGCCTCCTACGAGCAGTACTTC.

The chain carries TRBV12-3 or TRBV12-4 and TRBJ1-1; D not certain. The CDR3 spans 12 residues. Trimming left V 3 bases short and J 5 bases short, with 7 bases between. This CDR3 reads CASSFIGTEAFF. The CDR3 region has the DNA TGTGCCAGCAGTTTTATTGGGACTGAAGCTTTCTTT.

This clone was seen once. The chain is built from TRBV11-2 and TRBJ1-5; 7 nucleotides line up with TRBD1. V shed 3 bases and J 1 base; nucleotides not matched to a gene: 9. In germline, CDR1 is SGHAT, CDR2 FQNNGV. The CDR3 consists of 17 residues. In DNA form, the CDR3 reads TGTGCCAGCAGCTTGGGTCTGGCAGGGGGGAGCAATCAGCCCCAGCATTTT. It codes for CASSLGLAGGSNQPQHF.

The sample holds a few counts of this clone. The chain links TRBV5-8 to TRBJ1-5; D is ambiguous. Per germline, CDR1 SGHTS and CDR2 YDEGEE. Between the trimmed V and J ends, which lost 7 bases and 0 bases, there was a span of 17 bases. CDR3 length equals 16 residues. Here the CDR3 reads CASRRPGRYSNQPQHF. CDR3 sequence (DNA): TGTGCCAGCCGCCGCCCTGGGAGATATAGCAATCAGCCCCAGCATTTT.

The chain recombines TRBV20-1 with TRBJ2-5; D gene ambiguous. The CDR3 spans 10 residues. V shed 6 bases and J shed 5 bases, with 7 bases lying between them. Germline V lookup: CDR1 DFQATT, CDR2 SNEGSKA (reference sequence). CDR3 coding DNA: TGCAGTGCCTTAGATGAGACCCAGTACTTC. The encoded protein is CSALDETQYF.

The V and J genes are TRBV7-6 and TRBJ2-5; perhaps TRBD1 as D (6 bases). V lost 5 bases and J 2 bases, leaving 18 bases between the germline ends. The CDR3 covers 16 residues. Germline V gene sequence: CDR1 SGHVS, CDR2 FNYEAQ. The CDR3 reads CASSRTGTRLQETQYF. The CDR3 DNA is TGTGCCAGCAGCCGAACCGGGACAAGACTACAAGAGACCCAGTACTTC.

This clone came up once. CDR3 amino acids: CASIPSKGETQYF. CDR3 coding DNA: TGTGCCAGCATTCCGTCGAAGGGGGAGACCCAGTACTTC. The chain is built from TRBV6-5 and TRBJ2-5, with TRBD1 as a possible D gene (5 bases). The V gene lost 7 bases and the J gene lost 5 bases, with 14 bases spanning the gap. The germline gives CDR1 MNHEY, CDR2 SVGAGI. This CDR3 has 13 amino acids.

CDR3 protein: CASSPYAGLAAGSGANVLTF. The CDR3 bases are TGTGCCAGCAGTCCGTACGCGGGACTAGCGGCCGGCTCTGGGGCCAACGTCCTGACTTTC. J is TRBJ2-6 and V is TRBV27, with 11 bases that match TRBD2. Trimming at V came to 5 bases and at J to 0 bases, leaving 12 bases not matched to a gene. Germline assignment: CDR1 MNHEY and CDR2 SMNVEV (reference sequence). CDR3 length equals 20 residues.

CDR3: CASSLGREKTQYF. The CDR3 DNA reads as TGTGCCAGCAGCTTAGGCAGGGAGAAGACCCAGTACTTC. The V call is TRBV7-2, the J call TRBJ2-5, with D perhaps assigned TRBD1 or TRBD2 (5 bases each). Germline V lookup: CDR1 SGHTA, CDR2 FQGNSA. The CDR3 is made up of 13 amino acids. V was clipped by 1 base and J by 6 bases, with 9 bases between them.

The genes are TRBV29-1 and TRBJ2-5; weak D call: TRBD1 (5 bases). The CDR3 totals 12 residues. CDR1 is SQVTM and CDR2 is ANQGSEA in the germline V gene. Trimming pared 4 bases from V and 5 bases from J, leaving 11 bases between. The CDR3 region is CSVGGHLETQYF. The CDR3 nucleotides read TGCAGCGTTGGTGGACACTTGGAGACCCAGTACTTC.